This paragraph reports one T cell receptor (beta chain). This entry belongs to a study of blood T cell repertoires in COVID-19. Authors' methods: How many nucleated cells were present was estimated from reference gene primer amplification. Data came from immunoSEQ multiplex PCR; TCRdb stores just in-frame clones and leaves some out. That table furnishes V, J and clone size, whereas the DNA furnished D and trimming. The sample yields about 300,000 clones, about nine tenths seen once. Enrolled through a virtual design, the participants were between 18 and 89 years of age and came from 24 US areas. The source material was PBMCs or T cells enriched from blood (not recorded which). The TCR comes from a young man who had recovered from COVID-19.

The CDR3 is CASSLSALQETQYF. The CDR3 DNA follows: TGTGCCAGCAGTCTATCGGCACTACAAGAGACCCAGTACTTC. This chain joins TRBV25-1 and TRBJ2-5; no clear D. Between the trimmed V and J ends, which lost 5 bases and 2 bases, there was a span of 12 bases. Germline V gives CDR1 MGHDK, CDR2 SYGVNS. The CDR3 contains 14 residues.